This T cell receptor (beta chain) stems from a study of T cells after yellow fever vaccination. This clonotype has ten or more counts. As yet, its antigen is unknown. Points from the study as a whole: Post-booster repertoires contained most primary-vaccination clones again (roughly 95% CD4, around 89% CD8). Repertoires sorted by FACS could include abundant clonotypes that are contaminants from the bulk population. Only a minor proportion of clonotypes was detected across both CD4 and CD8 compartments.

Conversion of TCR transcripts into cDNA relied on 5'RACE template switching, which added a universal primer site and UMIs. TCRdb itself ran the 5' RACE reads through MiXCR, one entry per CDR3 protein. In the table there are around 310,000 distinct CDR3 sequences, 3.6% of which are singletons. V lost 9 bases and J lost 4, with 15 bases in between. CDR3 length equals 14 residues. Germline V gives CDR1 SGHTA, CDR2 FQGNSA. This TCR was sampled from a young man who received the YFV17D yellow fever vaccine. Sequencing used PBMCs, obtained on the day of the yellow fever booster vaccination. The genes are TRBV7-2 and TRBJ2-2; no clear D. CDR3: CASRPSLSTGELFF. DNA for the CDR3: TGTGCCAGTCGCCCCTCACTATCCACCGGGGAGCTGTTTTTT.